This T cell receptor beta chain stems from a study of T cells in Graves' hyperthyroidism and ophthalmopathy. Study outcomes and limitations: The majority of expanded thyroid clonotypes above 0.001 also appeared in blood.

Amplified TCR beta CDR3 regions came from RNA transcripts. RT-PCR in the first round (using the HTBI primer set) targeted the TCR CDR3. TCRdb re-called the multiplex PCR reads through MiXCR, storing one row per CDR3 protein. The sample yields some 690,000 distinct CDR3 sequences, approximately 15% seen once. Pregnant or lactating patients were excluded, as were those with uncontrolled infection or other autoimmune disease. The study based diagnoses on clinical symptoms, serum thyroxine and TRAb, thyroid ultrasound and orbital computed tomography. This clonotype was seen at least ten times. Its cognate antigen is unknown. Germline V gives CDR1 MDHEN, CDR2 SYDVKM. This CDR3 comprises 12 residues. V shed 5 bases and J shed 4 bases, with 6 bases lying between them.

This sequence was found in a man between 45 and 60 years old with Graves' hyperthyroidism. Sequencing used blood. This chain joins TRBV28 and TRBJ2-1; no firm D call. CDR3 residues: CASSPVYNEQFF. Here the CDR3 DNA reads TGTGCCAGCAGTCCAGTGTACAATGAGCAGTTCTTC.